These 28 T cell receptor beta chains came from one sample sequenced in a study of blood T cell repertoires in COVID-19. Here immunoSEQ multiplex PCR was the method, and the copy in TCRdb shows in-frame clones only, minus some. The sample has 20,000 to 25,000 clones, 80% seen once; the top ten hold more than 10%. What was sequenced was peripheral blood. These receptors were obtained from a man aged 60 to 75 with active COVID-19.

The chain couples TRBV12-3 or TRBV12-4 to TRBJ2-7, with TRBD2 matching 7 bases. The CDR3 covers 13 residues. J gave up 1 base and V 6 bases, and 3 bases lay outside the gene matches. The CDR3 loop reads CASSTSASYEQYF. The CDR3 DNA is TGTGCCAGCAGCACTAGCGCTTCCTACGAGCAGTACTTC.

The rearrangement links TRBV24-1 to TRBJ2-2; the D is unclear. This CDR3 has 13 residues. The V and J ends lost 4 bases and 5 bases respectively, with 7 bases between them. Germline CDR1 KGHDR, CDR2 SFDVKD. CDR3: CATSEKRTGELFF. CDR3 bases: TGTGCCACCAGTGAGAAGAGGACCGGGGAGCTGTTTTTT.

This clone came up a few times. V usage is TRBV9 and J usage is TRBJ2-4; 10 nucleotides match TRBD1. The J segment lost 8 bases and the V segment lost 4 bases, leaving 12 bases of the junction unmatched. CDR3 length equals 16 residues. In germline, CDR1 is SGDLS, CDR2 YYNGEE. The CDR3 spells CASSPRQGASGDIQYF. The DNA for the CDR3 is TGTGCCAGCAGCCCAAGACAGGGGGCATCTGGGGACATTCAGTACTTC.

This clone has a handful of counts. V gene TRBV19 combines with J gene TRBJ2-7; TRBD1 aligns across 8 bases. Trimming at V came to 6 bases and at J to 6 bases, leaving 16 bases not matched to a gene. Germline V gene sequence: CDR1 LNHDA, CDR2 SQIVND (reference sequence). The CDR3 has 16 residues. In DNA, the CDR3 is TGTGCCAGTAGCCCAAGGACAGGGTCTTATTTGGGCGAGCAGTACTTC. This gives the protein CASSPRTGSYLGEQYF.

The V gene is TRBV18, the J gene TRBJ1-6; TRBD1 matches at 7 bases. Germline CDR1 is KGHSH and CDR2 is LQKENI. This CDR3 comprises 15 residues. V was pared by 4 bases and J by 10 bases, with 10 bases of the junction left unmatched. In nucleotides, the CDR3 is TGTGCCAGCTCACGTAATGAGGGGGCATGGTCACCCCTCCACTTT. Translating it yields CASSRNEGAWSPLHF.

The chain employs TRBV6-4 and TRBJ2-1, with 10 bases aligning to TRBD1. This CDR3 has 15 residues. Germline V gene sequence: CDR1 MRHNA, CDR2 SNTAGT. V lost 5 bases, J lost 2 bases, and 3 bases stayed unmatched. CDR3 amino acids: CASSLDRGTYNEQFF. In nucleotides, the CDR3 is TGTGCCAGCAGTTTGGACAGGGGGACCTACAATGAGCAGTTCTTC.

V gene TRBV9 combines with J gene TRBJ1-1; D remains ambiguous. Germline V lookup: CDR1 SGDLS, CDR2 YYNGEE. CDR3 length equals 14 residues. V was clipped by 0 bases and J by 3 bases, with 9 bases between them. The DNA for the CDR3 is TGTGCCAGCAGCGTAGGGGCGGGGTACACTGAAGCTTTCTTT. Translating gives CASSVGAGYTEAFF.

This rearrangement joins TRBV13 to TRBJ2-1; the match to TRBD2 covers 7 bases. V trimming: 5 bases; J trimming: 0 bases; junction bases outside the gene matches: 7. Germline CDR1 reads PRHDT; CDR2 reads FYEKMQ (reference sequence). The CDR3 sequence is 16 residues long. Written as DNA, the CDR3 is TGTGCCAGCAGCCCCTACAGGACTAGCTCCTACAATGAGCAGTTCTTC. Its protein is CASSPYRTSSYNEQFF.

The chain links TRBV14 to TRBJ2-1, with D tentatively TRBD2 (5 bases). In germline, CDR1 is SGHDN, CDR2 FVKESK. V shed 1 base and J shed 2 bases, with 9 bases lying between them. The CDR3 loop spans 15 amino acids. The CDR3 here is CASSQVAGAYNEQFF. In nucleotides, the CDR3 is TGTGCCAGCAGCCAAGTGGCGGGTGCCTACAATGAGCAGTTCTTC.

The rearrangement uses TRBV5-4 and TRBJ1-2; D perhaps matches TRBD1 (5 bases). CDR3 length equals 13 residues. V lost 0 bases and J 8 bases, leaving 11 bases between the germline ends. Germline CDR1 and CDR2: SGHNT and YYREEE (reference sequence). The DNA for the CDR3 is TGTGCCAGCAGCTTGGAAAGGGGAAGAGGCTACACCTTC. It encodes CASSLERGRGYTF.

This clone was counted a single time. V usage is TRBV5-1 and J usage is TRBJ1-2; perhaps TRBD1 as D (5 bases). Germline-derived CDR1 and CDR2 are SGHRS and YFSETQ. Trimming removed 4 bases at V and 6 bases at J, with 19 bases between. The CDR3 contains 15 residues. This CDR3 reads CASSPMGRAGNGYTF. The CDR3 DNA is TGCGCCAGCAGCCCCATGGGCAGGGCTGGGAATGGCTACACCTTC.

The chain combines TRBV27 with TRBJ2-1; D might be TRBD1 (10 bases). V lost 5 bases to trimming and J lost 7 bases, with 24 bases between them. Germline values: CDR1 MNHEY, CDR2 SMNVEV (reference sequence). This CDR3 is built from 17 residues. CDR3 DNA sequence: TGTGCCAGCAGTGACAGGGGGCTTGCGGGAGGGCCAAATGAGCAGTTCTTC. It encodes CASSDRGLAGGPNEQFF.

This sequence joins TRBV5-1 and TRBJ2-7, with D unresolved. Between the trimmed V and J ends, which lost 3 bases and 1 base, there was a span of 5 bases. The CDR3 length is 12 residues. Germline loops: CDR1 SGHRS, CDR2 YFSETQ. The CDR3 protein is CASSSHSYEQYF. The CDR3 nucleotides read TGCGCCAGCAGCTCCCATTCCTACGAGCAGTACTTC. The complete variable domain, with remaining parts taken from reference TRBV5-1 and TRBJ2-7, reads KAGVTQTPRYLIKTRGQQVTLSCSPISGHRSVSWYQQTPGQGLQFLFEYFSETQRNKGNFPGRFSGRQFSNSRSEMNVSTLELGDSALYLCASSSHSYEQYFGPGTRLTVT.

This chain links TRBV5-5 with TRBJ2-3; D is undetermined. The CDR3 is 15 residues long. The V and J ends lost 1 base and 0 bases respectively, with 9 bases between them. Per the germline V gene, CDR1 is SGHKS and CDR2 is YYEKEE (reference sequence). CDR3 sequence: CASSLRGWSTDTQYF. The CDR3 bases are TGTGCCAGCAGCTTGCGCGGATGGAGCACAGATACGCAGTATTTT.

This rearrangement joins TRBV27 to TRBJ2-5, with 14 positions matching TRBD2. The ends lost 2 bases at V and 4 bases at J; junction bases unmatched: 3. The CDR3 extends over 16 amino acids. In germline, CDR1 is MNHEY, CDR2 SMNVEV (reference sequence). The CDR3 reads CASSLTGTSGRETQYF. CDR3 sequence (DNA): TGTGCCAGCAGTTTAACCGGGACTAGCGGGAGAGAGACCCAGTACTTC.

This clone was observed a few times. The same CDR3 can be traced to other DNA sequences in this sample. The rearrangement uses TRBV27 and TRBJ1-1, with D hard to call. The ends were cut back, 2 bases at V and 1 base at J, with 5 bases in the middle. The CDR3 contains 13 residues. The germline V gene has CDR1 MNHEY and CDR2 SMNVEV (reference sequence). This chain's CDR3 is CASSLGQNTEAFF. The CDR3 DNA is TGTGCCAGCAGTTTAGGGCAGAACACTGAAGCTTTCTTT.

Concerning this clone: The same CDR3 can be traced to other DNA sequences in this sample. V usage is TRBV4-1 and J usage is TRBJ2-7; 8 bases line up with TRBD2. The V gene end was trimmed by 3 bases and the J gene end by 4 bases; junction bases not matched to a gene: 5. Germline assignment: CDR1 MGHRA and CDR2 YSYEKL. The CDR3 extends over 14 amino acids. The CDR3 DNA reads TGCGCCAGCAGCCAGGATAGCGGGGATTACGAGCAGTACTTC. Amino acid sequence: CASSQDSGDYEQYF.

J is TRBJ2-5 and V is TRBV5-1; D not resolved. V shed 0 bases and J shed 4 bases, with 10 bases lying between them. This CDR3 has 14 residues. Germline V gives CDR1 SGHRS, CDR2 YFSETQ. The CDR3 DNA is TGCGCCAGCAGCTTGGCCAATAGATTAGAGACCCAGTACTTC. Translation gives CASSLANRLETQYF.

The chain couples TRBV6-6 to TRBJ1-1; D is uncertain. With 5 bases removed from V and 5 bases from J, the gap between germline ends came to 9 bases. This CDR3 is 12 amino acids long. Germline CDR1 is MNHNY and CDR2 is SVGAGI (reference sequence). DNA of the CDR3: TGTGCCAGCAGTGCCCCGGGGACTGAAGCTTTCTTT. Encoded protein: CASSAPGTEAFF.

V is TRBV7-3 and J is TRBJ2-7; a possible D gene is TRBD2 (5 bases). Between the trimmed V and J ends, which lost 2 bases and 0 bases, there was a span of 8 bases. The germline V gene has CDR1 SGHTA and CDR2 FQGTGA. This CDR3 comprises 14 residues. The CDR3 sequence is CASSLFGNSYEQYF. The CDR3 DNA is TGTGCCAGCAGCTTATTCGGGAACTCCTACGAGCAGTACTTC.

This chain links TRBV6-5 with TRBJ1-6; 11 nucleotides agree with TRBD1. The germline CDR1 and CDR2 sequences are MNHEY and SVGAGI. The junction had 5 bases not matched to a gene; V was cut back by 6 bases and J by 10 bases. The CDR3 has 14 amino acids. The CDR3 DNA reads as TGTGCCAGCAGAGGACAGGGGGCTTCCTCACCCCTCCACTTT. Residues: CASRGQGASSPLHF.

V gene TRBV5-1 combines with J gene TRBJ1-1; TRBD1 matches at 7 bases. Unmatched junction bases numbered 6, after V lost 2 bases and J lost 8 bases. The CDR3 covers 13 residues. The V gene's germline CDR1 is SGHRS and CDR2 YFSETQ. The CDR3 DNA is TGCGCCAGCAGCTTTACCCGGGACAGAGAAGCTTTCTTT. Its translation: CASSFTRDREAFF.

The rearrangement links TRBV27 to TRBJ1-2; 8 bases fit TRBD1. V lost 9 bases to trimming and J lost 0 bases; unmatched junction nucleotides: 9. Germline V gene sequence: CDR1 MNHEY, CDR2 SMNVEV (reference sequence). This CDR3 spans 15 amino acids. The DNA of the CDR3 is TGTGCCAGTCGCGGGACAGGCAAAGCTAACTATGGCTACACCTTC. It is translated as CASRGTGKANYGYTF.

In its sample, this clone was seen once. The chain has TRBV9 and TRBJ2-7; D might be TRBD2 (6 bases). The CDR3 consists of 15 residues. Per germline, CDR1 SGDLS and CDR2 YYNGEE. V was trimmed by 2 bases and J by 6 bases, leaving 18 bases between them. CDR3 sequence reads: CASSVGTSPEGEQYF. The CDR3 DNA sequence: TGTGCCAGCAGCGTCGGAACTAGCCCAGAGGGCGAGCAGTACTTC.

The chain couples TRBV30 to TRBJ1-2; D might be TRBD1 (5 bases). The CDR3 length is 15 residues. The germline V gene has CDR1 GTSNPN and CDR2 SVGIG (reference sequence). V lost 0 bases, J lost 4 bases, and 15 bases lay in between. The CDR3 region has the DNA TGTGCCTGGAGTGTTTCCGAGACAGTAATCTATGGCTACACCTTC. Amino acids: CAWSVSETVIYGYTF.

This clone was recorded once. V gene TRBV19 combines with J gene TRBJ2-1, with D unresolved. CDR3 length equals 17 residues. Trimming pared 5 bases from V and 0 bases from J, leaving 17 bases between. CDR1 and CDR2 from the germline V gene are LNHDA and SQIVND (reference sequence). The CDR3 here is CASSPFGWSSSYNEQFF. DNA for the CDR3: TGTGCCAGTAGTCCCTTCGGCTGGAGCAGCTCCTACAATGAGCAGTTCTTC.

The rearrangement links TRBV19 to TRBJ2-7; unclear D gene. This CDR3 is 12 amino acids long. V was clipped by 1 base and J by 6 bases, with 7 bases between them. Looked up from germline, CDR1 is LNHDA and CDR2 is SQIVND (reference sequence). The CDR3 region is CASSIGPREQYF. DNA of the CDR3: TGTGCCAGTAGTATAGGGCCCCGCGAGCAGTACTTC.

The chain uses TRBV28 and TRBJ2-3; 11 bases match TRBD2. This CDR3 is built from 20 residues. In germline, CDR1 is MDHEN, CDR2 SYDVKM. V dropped 6 bases and J dropped 7; count of bases not matched to a gene: 24. The CDR3 DNA follows: TGTGCCAGCAGCCCAAGATCCACCACTAGCGGGAGAGGATTGGGTTATACGCAGTATTTT. It encodes CASSPRSTTSGRGLGYTQYF.